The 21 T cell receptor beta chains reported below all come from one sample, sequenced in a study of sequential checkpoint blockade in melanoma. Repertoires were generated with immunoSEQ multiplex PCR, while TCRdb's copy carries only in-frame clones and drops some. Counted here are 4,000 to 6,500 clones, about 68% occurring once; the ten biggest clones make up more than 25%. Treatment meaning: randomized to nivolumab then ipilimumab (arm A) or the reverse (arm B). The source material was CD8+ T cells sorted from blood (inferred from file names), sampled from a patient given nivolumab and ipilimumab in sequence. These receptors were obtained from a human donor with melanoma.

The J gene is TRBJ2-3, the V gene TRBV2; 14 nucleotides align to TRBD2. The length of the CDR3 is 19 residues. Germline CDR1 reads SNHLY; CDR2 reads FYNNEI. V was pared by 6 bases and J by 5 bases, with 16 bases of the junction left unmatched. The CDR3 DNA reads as TGTGCCAGCAGCCTGCAGTTGACTAGCGGGAGGGGGTTCGGAGATACGCAGTATTTT. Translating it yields CASSLQLTSGRGFGDTQYF.

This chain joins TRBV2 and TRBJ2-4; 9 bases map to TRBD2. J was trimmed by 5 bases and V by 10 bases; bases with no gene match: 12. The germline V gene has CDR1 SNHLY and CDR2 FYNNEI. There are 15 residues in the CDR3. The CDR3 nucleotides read TGTGCCAACCTCAAGAGTAGCGGGGGCGAAAACATTCAGTACTTC. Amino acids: CANLKSSGGENIQYF.

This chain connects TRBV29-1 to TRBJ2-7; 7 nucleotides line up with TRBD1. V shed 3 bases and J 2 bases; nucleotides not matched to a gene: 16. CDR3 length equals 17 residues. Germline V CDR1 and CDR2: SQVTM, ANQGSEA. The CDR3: CSVEWGVRTGDTYEQYF. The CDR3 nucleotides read TGCAGCGTTGAGTGGGGAGTAAGGACAGGCGATACCTACGAGCAGTACTTC.

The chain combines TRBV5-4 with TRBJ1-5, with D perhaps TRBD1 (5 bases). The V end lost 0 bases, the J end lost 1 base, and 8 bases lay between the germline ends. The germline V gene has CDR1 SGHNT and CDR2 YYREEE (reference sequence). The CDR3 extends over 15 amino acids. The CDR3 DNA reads TGTGCCAGCAGCTTGGGCCAGGGAAGCAATCAGCCCCAGCATTTT. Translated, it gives CASSLGQGSNQPQHF. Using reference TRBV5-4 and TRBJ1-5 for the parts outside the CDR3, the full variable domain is ETGVTQSPTHLIKTRGQQVTLRCSSQSGHNTVSWYQQALGQGPQFIFQYYREEENGRGNFPPRFSGLQFPNYSSELNVNALELDDSALYLCASSLGQGSNQPQHFGDGTRLSIL.

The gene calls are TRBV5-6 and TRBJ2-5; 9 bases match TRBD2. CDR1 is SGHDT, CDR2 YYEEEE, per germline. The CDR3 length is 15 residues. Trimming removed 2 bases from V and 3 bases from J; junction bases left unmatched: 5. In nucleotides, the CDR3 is TGTGCCAGCAGCTTTGGGACTAGCAGCGAAGAGACCCAGTACTTC. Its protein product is CASSFGTSSEETQYF.

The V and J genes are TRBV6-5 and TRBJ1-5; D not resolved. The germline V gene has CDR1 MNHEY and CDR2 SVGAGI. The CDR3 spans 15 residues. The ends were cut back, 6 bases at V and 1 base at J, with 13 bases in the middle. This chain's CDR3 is CASRPSEASNQPQHF. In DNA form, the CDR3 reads TGTGCCAGCAGACCGTCCGAGGCGAGCAATCAGCCCCAGCATTTT.

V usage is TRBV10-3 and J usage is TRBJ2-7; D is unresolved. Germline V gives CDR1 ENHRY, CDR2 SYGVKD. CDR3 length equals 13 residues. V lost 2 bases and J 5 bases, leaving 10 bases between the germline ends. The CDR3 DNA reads TGTGCCATCAGTGAGAACGGTCCTGACGAGCAGTACTTC. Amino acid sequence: CAISENGPDEQYF.

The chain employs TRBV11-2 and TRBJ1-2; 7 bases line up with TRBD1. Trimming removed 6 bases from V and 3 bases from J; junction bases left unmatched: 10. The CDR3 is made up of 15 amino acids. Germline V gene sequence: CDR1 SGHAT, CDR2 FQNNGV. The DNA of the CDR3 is TGTGCCAGCAGTTATAGTAGGGGGCTTGACTATGGCTACACCTTC. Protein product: CASSYSRGLDYGYTF.

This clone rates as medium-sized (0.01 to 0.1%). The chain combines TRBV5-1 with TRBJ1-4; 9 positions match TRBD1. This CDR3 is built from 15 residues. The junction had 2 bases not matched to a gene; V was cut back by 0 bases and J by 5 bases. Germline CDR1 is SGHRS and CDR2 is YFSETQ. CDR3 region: CASSLVGTGNEKLFF. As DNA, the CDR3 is TGCGCCAGCAGCTTGGTGGGGACAGGGAATGAAAAACTGTTTTTT. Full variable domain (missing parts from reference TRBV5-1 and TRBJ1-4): KAGVTQTPRYLIKTRGQQVTLSCSPISGHRSVSWYQQTPGQGLQFLFEYFSETQRNKGNFPGRFSGRQFSNSRSEMNVSTLELGDSALYLCASSLVGTGNEKLFFGSGTQLSVL.

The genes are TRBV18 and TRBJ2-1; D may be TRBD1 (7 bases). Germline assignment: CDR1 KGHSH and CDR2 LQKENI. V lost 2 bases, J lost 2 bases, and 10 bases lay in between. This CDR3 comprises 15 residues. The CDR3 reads CASSPGGTAYNEQFF. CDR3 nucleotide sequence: TGTGCCAGCTCACCAGGAGGGACAGCCTACAATGAGCAGTTCTTC.

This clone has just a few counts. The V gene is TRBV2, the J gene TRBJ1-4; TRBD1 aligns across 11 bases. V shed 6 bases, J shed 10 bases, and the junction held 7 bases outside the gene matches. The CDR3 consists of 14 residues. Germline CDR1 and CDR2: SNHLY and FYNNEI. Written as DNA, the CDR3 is TGTGCCAGCAGCCCGGGACAGGGGGATGGAAAACTGTTTTTT. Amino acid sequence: CASSPGQGDGKLFF.

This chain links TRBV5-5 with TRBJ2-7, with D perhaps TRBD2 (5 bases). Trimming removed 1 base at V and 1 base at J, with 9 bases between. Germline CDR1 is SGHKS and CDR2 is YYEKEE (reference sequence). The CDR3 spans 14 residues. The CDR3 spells CASSLFGESYEQYF. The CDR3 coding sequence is TGTGCCAGCAGCTTGTTTGGGGAGTCCTACGAGCAGTACTTC.

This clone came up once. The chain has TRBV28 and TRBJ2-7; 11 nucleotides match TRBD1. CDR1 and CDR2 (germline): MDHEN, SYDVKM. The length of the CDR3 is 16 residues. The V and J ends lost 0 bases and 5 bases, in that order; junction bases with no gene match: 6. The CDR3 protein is CASSLWDRGLRDEQYF. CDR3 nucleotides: TGTGCCAGCAGTTTATGGGACAGGGGGCTAAGGGACGAGCAGTACTTC.

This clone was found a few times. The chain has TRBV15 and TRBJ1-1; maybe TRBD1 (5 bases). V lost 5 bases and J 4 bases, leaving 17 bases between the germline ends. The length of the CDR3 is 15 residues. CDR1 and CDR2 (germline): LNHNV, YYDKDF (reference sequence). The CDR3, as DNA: TGTGCCACCAGCTACCGGGGGGGGGATGGCACTGAAGCTTTCTTT. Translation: CATSYRGGDGTEAFF.

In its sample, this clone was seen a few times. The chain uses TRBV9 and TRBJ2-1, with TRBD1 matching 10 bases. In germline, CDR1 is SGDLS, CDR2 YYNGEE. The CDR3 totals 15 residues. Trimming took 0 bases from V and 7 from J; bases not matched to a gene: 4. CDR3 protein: CASSVEGTGANEQFF. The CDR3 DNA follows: TGTGCCAGCAGCGTAGAGGGGACAGGGGCGAATGAGCAGTTCTTC.

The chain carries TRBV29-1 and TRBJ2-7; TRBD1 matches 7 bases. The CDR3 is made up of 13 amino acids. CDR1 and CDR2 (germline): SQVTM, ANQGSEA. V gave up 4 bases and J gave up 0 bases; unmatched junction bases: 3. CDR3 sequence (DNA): TGCAGCGTTGGGACAGGTACCTCCTACGAGCAGTACTTC. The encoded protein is CSVGTGTSYEQYF.

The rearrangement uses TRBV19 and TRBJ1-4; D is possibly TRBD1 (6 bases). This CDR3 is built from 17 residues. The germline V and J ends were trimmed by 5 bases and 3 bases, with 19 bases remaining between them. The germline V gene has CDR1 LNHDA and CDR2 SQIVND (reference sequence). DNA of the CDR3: TGTGCCAGTAGTTCCGGTTGGACAGAGCGGCCTAATGAAAAACTGTTTTTT. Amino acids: CASSSGWTERPNEKLFF. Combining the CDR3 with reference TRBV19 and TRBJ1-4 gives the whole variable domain DGGITQSPKYLFRKEGQNVTLSCEQNLNHDAMYWYRQDPGQGLRLIYYSQIVNDFQKGDIAEGYSVSREKKESFPLTVTSAQKNPTAFYLCASSSGWTERPNEKLFFGSGTQLSVL.

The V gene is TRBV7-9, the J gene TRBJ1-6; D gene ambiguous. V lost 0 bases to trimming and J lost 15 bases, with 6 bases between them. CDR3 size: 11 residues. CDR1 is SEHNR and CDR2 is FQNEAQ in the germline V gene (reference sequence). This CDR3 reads CASSLAGVLHF. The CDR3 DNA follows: TGTGCCAGCAGCTTAGCAGGAGTCCTCCACTTT.

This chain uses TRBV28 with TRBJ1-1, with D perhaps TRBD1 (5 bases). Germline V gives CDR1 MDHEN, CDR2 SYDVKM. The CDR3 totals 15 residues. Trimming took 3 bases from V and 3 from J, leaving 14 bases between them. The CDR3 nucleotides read TGTGCCAGCAGTTTCGGCGGGGGTTGGGACACTGAAGCTTTCTTT. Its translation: CASSFGGGWDTEAFF.

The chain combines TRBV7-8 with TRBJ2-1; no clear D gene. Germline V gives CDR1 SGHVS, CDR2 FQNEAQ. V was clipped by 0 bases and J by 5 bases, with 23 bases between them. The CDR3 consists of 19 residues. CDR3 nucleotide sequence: TGTGCCAGCAGCTTAGCGCTGAACAGAGTCTTACCGATTGACAATGAGCAGTTCTTC. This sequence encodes CASSLALNRVLPIDNEQFF.

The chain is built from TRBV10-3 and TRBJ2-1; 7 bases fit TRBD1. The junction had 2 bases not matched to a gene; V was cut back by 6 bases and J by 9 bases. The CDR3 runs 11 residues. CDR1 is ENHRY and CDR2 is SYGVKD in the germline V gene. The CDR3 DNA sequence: TGTGCCATCAGAAACAGGGGTGAGCAGTTCTTC. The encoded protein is CAIRNRGEQFF.